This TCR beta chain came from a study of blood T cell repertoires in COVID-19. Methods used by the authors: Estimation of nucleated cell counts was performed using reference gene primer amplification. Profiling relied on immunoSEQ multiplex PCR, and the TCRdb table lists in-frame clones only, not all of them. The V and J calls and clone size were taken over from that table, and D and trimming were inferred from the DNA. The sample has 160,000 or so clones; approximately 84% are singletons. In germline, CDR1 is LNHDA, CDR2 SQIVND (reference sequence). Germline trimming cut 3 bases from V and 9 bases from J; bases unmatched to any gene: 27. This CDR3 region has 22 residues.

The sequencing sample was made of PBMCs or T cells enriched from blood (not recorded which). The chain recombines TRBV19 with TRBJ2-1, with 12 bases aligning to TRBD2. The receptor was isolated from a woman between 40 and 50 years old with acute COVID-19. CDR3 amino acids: CASSMVTRMGQKTSGRIGEQFF. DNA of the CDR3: TGTGCCAGTAGTATGGTTACGCGGATGGGACAGAAGACTAGCGGGAGAATCGGTGAGCAGTTCTTC.